The sequence of this TCR beta chain was determined in a study of blood T cells in healthy people across ages. A second PCR, run for about 6 to 11 cycles, used a sample-barcoded 5' primer plus a J-beta primer mix. TCRdb redid the calling of the 5' RACE reads with MiXCR, one entry per CDR3 protein. The sample consists of more than 800,000 distinct CDR3 sequences, over 35% of them appearing once. The CDR3 is 14 residues long. The trim removed 8 bases at V and 5 bases at J, leaving 6 bases unmatched. Germline assignment: CDR1 MNHEY and CDR2 SVGAGI. The material sequenced was blood. This sequence was found in a woman aged 60-75 years in good health. The chain has TRBV6-5 and TRBJ1-5, with 10 bases aligning to TRBD1. The CDR3 DNA reads TGTGCCAGCGGGGACAGGGGCCTATATCAGCCCCAGCATTTT. Translated: CASGDRGLYQPQHF.